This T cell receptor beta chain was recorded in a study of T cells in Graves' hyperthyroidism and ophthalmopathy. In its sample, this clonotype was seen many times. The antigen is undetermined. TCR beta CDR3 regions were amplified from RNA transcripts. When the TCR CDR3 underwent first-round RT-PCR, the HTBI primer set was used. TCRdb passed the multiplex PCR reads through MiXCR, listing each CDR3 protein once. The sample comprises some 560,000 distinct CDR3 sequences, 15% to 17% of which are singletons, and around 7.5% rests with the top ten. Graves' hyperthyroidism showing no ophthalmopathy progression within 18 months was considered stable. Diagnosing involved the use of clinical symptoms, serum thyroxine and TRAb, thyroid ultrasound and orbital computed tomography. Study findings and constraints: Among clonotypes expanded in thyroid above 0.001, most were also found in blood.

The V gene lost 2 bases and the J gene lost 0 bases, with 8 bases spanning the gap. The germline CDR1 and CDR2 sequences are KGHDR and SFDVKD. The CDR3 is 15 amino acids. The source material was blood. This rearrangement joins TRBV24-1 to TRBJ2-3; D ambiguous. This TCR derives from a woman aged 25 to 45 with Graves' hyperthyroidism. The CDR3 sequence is CATSDSRRSTDTQYF. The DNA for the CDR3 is TGTGCCACCAGTGATTCTCGAAGAAGCACAGATACGCAGTATTTT.